This T cell receptor beta chain derives from a study of blood T cell repertoires in COVID-19. Overall study context: From T cells, B-cell-depleted T cells, or PBMCs came the material, which was cDNA or gDNA.

This table comes from immunoSEQ multiplex PCR, and its TCRdb copy is limited to in-frame clones, with some not included. Altogether more than 200,000 clones are present, 70% to 90% being singletons, with the ten largest covering roughly 0.7%. The CDR3 runs 15 residues. Germline CDR1 is MRHNA and CDR2 is SNTAGT. V dropped 8 bases and J dropped 5; count of bases not matched to a gene: 12. The sequence came from a man aged 35 to 55 with acute or convalescent COVID-19. The chain couples TRBV6-4 to TRBJ1-2; 9 bases line up with TRBD1. The source material was peripheral blood. The CDR3 DNA reads TGTGCCAGCGGTAACCGTGGACAGGGGCTATATGGCTACACCTTC. It yields the protein CASGNRGQGLYGYTF.